This paragraph reports one TCR beta chain. V lost 1 base and J 3 bases, leaving 15 bases between the germline ends. CDR1 MGHRA and CDR2 YSYEKL come from the germline V gene. The CDR3 sequence is 16 residues long. The source of the sample is a study of T cells in Graves' hyperthyroidism and ophthalmopathy. Amplified TCR beta CDR3 regions derived from RNA transcripts. TCR CDR3 regions were first amplified by RT-PCR with HTBI primers. TCRdb passed the multiplex PCR reads through MiXCR, listing each CDR3 protein once. The table lists a few hundred thousand distinct CDR3 sequences, 15% to 20% of them singletons.

The rearrangement uses TRBV4-1 and TRBJ2-5; TRBD1 might be the D (5 bases). Sample: blood. The receptor's source is a woman between 45 and 65 years old with Graves' hyperthyroidism. CDR3: CASSQATGAREETQYF. The CDR3, as DNA: TGCGCCAGCAGCCAAGCCACCGGCGCCAGGGAAGAGACCCAGTACTTC.